The next 6 T cell receptor beta chains were all read from a single sample in a study of glioma-infiltrating T cells. Using RNA template, CDR3s of TCR alpha and beta were amplified with iRepertoire arm-PCR. Via MiXCR, TCRdb re-called the multiplex PCR reads, giving one row per CDR3 protein. This sample carries some 150,000 distinct CDR3 sequences, about 39% of them seen once, and the ten largest clones take 20%. Sequenced sample: glioma tissue, nonneoplastic brain tissue, or PBMCs (not recorded which). These receptors were collected from a human donor with low-grade glioma or glioblastoma, undergoing nonglioma brain surgery, or in good health (not recorded which).

The V gene is TRBV28, the J gene TRBJ1-5; D ambiguous. Germline V gene lookup returns CDR1 MDHEN and CDR2 SYDVKM. CDR3 length: 12 amino acids. Trimming took 4 bases from V and 4 from J, leaving 5 bases between them. The CDR3 protein is CASSSQNQPQHF. CDR3 in DNA: TGTGCCAGCAGTTCTCAGAATCAGCCCCAGCATTTT. The variable domain in full, with the rest retrieved from reference TRBV28 and TRBJ1-5, is DVKVTQSSRYLVKRTGEKVFLECVQDMDHENMFWYRQDPGLGLRLIYFSYDVKMKEKGDIPEGYSVSREKKERFSLILESASTNQTSMYLCASSSQNQPQHFGDGTRLSIL.

The V and J genes are TRBV20-1 and TRBJ2-5, with 13 bases that match TRBD2. The CDR3 is made up of 17 amino acids. V was pared by 0 bases and J by 3 bases, with 7 bases of the junction left unmatched. From germline, CDR1 is DFQATT and CDR2 SNEGSKA (reference sequence). The CDR3 bases are TGCAGTGCTAGAGATCGACTAGCGGGAGGAGCAAAAGAGACCCAGTACTTC. Amino acid sequence: CSARDRLAGGAKETQYF.

This clonotype was recorded at least ten times. The chain employs TRBV6-2 or TRBV6-3 and TRBJ2-7; D is unclear. Germline assignment: CDR1 MNHEY and CDR2 SVGEGT. The CDR3 has 11 residues. V was shortened by 4 bases and J by 2 bases, with 3 bases between the two germline ends. CDR3: CASSSAYEQYF. The CDR3 region has the DNA TGTGCCAGCAGTTCAGCCTACGAGCAGTACTTC.

The J gene is TRBJ2-3, the V gene TRBV20-1; a possible D gene is TRBD2 (6 bases). This CDR3 region has 15 residues. Germline CDR1 and CDR2: DFQATT and SNEGSKA (reference sequence). The V end was cut by 6 bases, the J end by 1 base, with 17 bases between. The CDR3, as DNA: TGCAGTGCCCTCGCTACTAGCTCCGGCACAGATACGCAGTATTTT. Translation: CSALATSSGTDTQYF.

The chain is built from TRBV6-4 and TRBJ1-1; possibly TRBD1 for D (5 bases). Germline loops: CDR1 MRHNA, CDR2 SNTAGT. The V and J ends lost 3 bases and 4 bases respectively, with 9 bases between them. The CDR3 extends over 13 amino acids. CDR3 nucleotide sequence: TGTGCCAGCAGTGAAGCTGGGGGCACTGAAGCTTTCTTT. Translated, it gives CASSEAGGTEAFF.

This clonotype has just one count. The CDR3 here is CSASREGDYNEQFF. In DNA form, the CDR3 reads TGCAGTGCTAGCCGAGAGGGGGATTACAATGAGCAGTTCTTC. V gene TRBV20-1 combines with J gene TRBJ2-1; possible D gene TRBD1, 6 bases. Trimming removed 3 bases at V and 4 bases at J, with 13 bases between. The germline V gene encodes CDR1 DFQATT and CDR2 SNEGSKA (reference sequence). This CDR3 comprises 14 residues.